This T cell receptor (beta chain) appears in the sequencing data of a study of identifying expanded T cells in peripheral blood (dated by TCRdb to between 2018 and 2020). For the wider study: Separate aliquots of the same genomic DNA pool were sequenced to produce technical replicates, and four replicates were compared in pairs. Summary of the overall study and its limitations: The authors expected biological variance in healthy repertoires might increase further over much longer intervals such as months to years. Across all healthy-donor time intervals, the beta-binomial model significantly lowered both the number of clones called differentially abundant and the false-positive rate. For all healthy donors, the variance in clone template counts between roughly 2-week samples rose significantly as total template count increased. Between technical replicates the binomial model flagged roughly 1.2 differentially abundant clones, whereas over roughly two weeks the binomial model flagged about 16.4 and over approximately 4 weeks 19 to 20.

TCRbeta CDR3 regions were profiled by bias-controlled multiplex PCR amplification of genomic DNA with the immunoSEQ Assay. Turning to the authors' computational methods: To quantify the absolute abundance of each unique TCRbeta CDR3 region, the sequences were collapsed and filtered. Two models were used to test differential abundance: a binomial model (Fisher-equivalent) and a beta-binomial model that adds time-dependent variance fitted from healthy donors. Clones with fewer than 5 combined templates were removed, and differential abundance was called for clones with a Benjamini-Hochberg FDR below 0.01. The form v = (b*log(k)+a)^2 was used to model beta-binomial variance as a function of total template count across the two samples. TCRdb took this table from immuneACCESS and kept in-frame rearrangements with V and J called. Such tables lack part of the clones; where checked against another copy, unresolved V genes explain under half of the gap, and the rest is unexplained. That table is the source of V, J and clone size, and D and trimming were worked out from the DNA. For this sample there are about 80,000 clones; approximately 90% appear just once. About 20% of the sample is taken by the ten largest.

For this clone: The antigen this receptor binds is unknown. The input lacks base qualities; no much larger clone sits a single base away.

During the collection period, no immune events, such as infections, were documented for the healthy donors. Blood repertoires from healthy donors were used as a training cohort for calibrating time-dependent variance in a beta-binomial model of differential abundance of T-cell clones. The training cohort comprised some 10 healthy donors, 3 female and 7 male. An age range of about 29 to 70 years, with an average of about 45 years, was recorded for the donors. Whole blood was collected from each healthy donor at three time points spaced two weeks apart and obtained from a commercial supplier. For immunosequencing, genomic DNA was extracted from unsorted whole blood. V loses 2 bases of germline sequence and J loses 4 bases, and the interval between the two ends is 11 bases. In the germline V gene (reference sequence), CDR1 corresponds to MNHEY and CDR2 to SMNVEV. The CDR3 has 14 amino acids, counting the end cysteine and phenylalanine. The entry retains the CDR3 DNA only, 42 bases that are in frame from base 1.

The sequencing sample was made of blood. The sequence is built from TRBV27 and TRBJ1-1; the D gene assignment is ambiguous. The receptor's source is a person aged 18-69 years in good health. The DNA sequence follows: TGTGCCAGCAGTTTACGGGGAGATGTCACTGAAGCTTTCTTT. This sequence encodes CASSLRGDVTEAFF.